The 24 T cell receptor beta chains below come from one sample, sequenced in a study of PD-1 blockade in classical Hodgkin lymphoma. The patients all showed relapse after autologous stem cell transplantation, while their brentuximab vedotin exposure varied. Only in-frame clones appear in the TCRdb table, and some are missing; sequencing was by immunoSEQ multiplex PCR. Of some 6,900 clones listed, about 80% are singletons. The sequenced sample was peripheral blood mononuclear cells (PBMCs), obtained at baseline. Receptors were obtained from a human donor with classical Hodgkin lymphoma.

This chain connects TRBV10-3 to TRBJ1-1; D might be TRBD1 (6 bases). Germline V gene sequence: CDR1 ENHRY, CDR2 SYGVKD. The CDR3 loop spans 14 amino acids. Deletions cut 6 bases from V and 1 base from J, with 12 bases between. The CDR3 sequence: CAIRGGTPNTEAFF. The CDR3 bases are TGTGCCATCAGAGGGGGGACACCGAACACTGAAGCTTTCTTT.

This clone occurred once. This rearrangement joins TRBV7-6 to TRBJ1-3; 7 bases fit TRBD1. The V gene end was trimmed by 2 bases and the J gene end by 10 bases; junction bases not matched to a gene: 5. The germline V gene has CDR1 SGHVS and CDR2 FNYEAQ. This CDR3 has 13 amino acids. DNA of the CDR3: TGTGCCAGCAGCTTAACACAGGGGAGAACCATATATTTT. It yields the protein CASSLTQGRTIYF.

This clone was recorded a few times. This chain links TRBV28 with TRBJ2-3; no firm D call. Germline V gene data show CDR1 as MDHEN and CDR2 as SYDVKM. The CDR3 runs to 14 residues. The ends were cut back, 7 bases at V and 7 bases at J, with 18 bases in the middle. The DNA for the CDR3 is TGTGCCAGCAACCTAGAGGAAGGAAGGCATACGCAGTATTTT. This encodes CASNLEEGRHTQYF. Complete variable domain (other parts from reference TRBV28 and TRBJ2-3): DVKVTQSSRYLVKRTGEKVFLECVQDMDHENMFWYRQDPGLGLRLIYFSYDVKMKEKGDIPEGYSVSREKKERFSLILESASTNQTSMYLCASNLEEGRHTQYFGPGTRLTVL.

This clone is judged medium-sized. The chain is built from TRBV29-1 and TRBJ2-2; D unresolved. There are 14 residues in the CDR3. Trimming stripped 2 bases from V and 3 bases from J, with 10 bases between. CDR1 and CDR2 (germline): SQVTM, ANQGSEA. The DNA of the CDR3 is TGCAGCGTTGAAAATTCTCAATACACCGGGGAGCTGTTTTTT. This translates into CSVENSQYTGELFF.

This chain connects TRBV6-1 to TRBJ2-7; D gene ambiguous. Looked up from germline, CDR1 is MNHNS and CDR2 is SASEGT. V was trimmed by 1 base and J by 8 bases, leaving 9 bases between them. The CDR3 length is 12 residues. Here the CDR3 DNA reads TGTGCCAGCAGTGAAGGACGGCTAAAGCAGTACTTC. It codes for CASSEGRLKQYF.

This clone was seen only once. The chain has TRBV11-2 and TRBJ1-4; D is unresolved. The CDR3 extends over 14 amino acids. Trimming removed 2 bases at V and 9 bases at J, with 13 bases between. The germline V gene encodes CDR1 SGHAT and CDR2 FQNNGV. As DNA, the CDR3 is TGTGCCAGCAGCTTATGGGCAGATCGGAAAAAACTGTTTTTT. This gives the protein CASSLWADRKKLFF.

The chain joins TRBV2 to TRBJ2-2; D not certain. From germline, CDR1 is SNHLY and CDR2 FYNNEI. Trimming removed 3 bases from V and 0 bases from J, with 5 bases in between. This CDR3 region has 14 residues. The CDR3 nucleotides are TGTGCCAGCAGTGAGGGCCCGAACACCGGGGAGCTGTTTTTT. This sequence encodes CASSEGPNTGELFF.

The chain is built from TRBV5-1 and TRBJ1-1, with D perhaps TRBD1 (5 bases). The CDR3 totals 15 residues. Trimming pared 3 bases from V and 1 base from J, leaving 13 bases between. Germline lookup yields CDR1 SGHRS and CDR2 YFSETQ. As DNA, the CDR3 is TGCGCCAGCAGCTCACTAACCCAGGGGAACACTGAAGCTTTCTTT. Amino acid sequence: CASSSLTQGNTEAFF. The variable domain in full, completed from reference TRBV5-1 and TRBJ1-1, reads KAGVTQTPRYLIKTRGQQVTLSCSPISGHRSVSWYQQTPGQGLQFLFEYFSETQRNKGNFPGRFSGRQFSNSRSEMNVSTLELGDSALYLCASSSLTQGNTEAFFGQGTRLTVV.

V is TRBV2 and J is TRBJ1-1, with D possibly TRBD1 on 5 matching bases. The CDR3 totals 14 residues. Germline V gene sequence: CDR1 SNHLY, CDR2 FYNNEI. With 7 bases removed from V and 4 bases from J, the gap between germline ends came to 16 bases. The CDR3 loop reads CASIFRGDSTEAFF. The CDR3 DNA reads TGTGCCAGCATTTTTAGGGGAGACAGCACTGAAGCTTTCTTT.

This clone has only one observation. J is TRBJ2-5 and V is TRBV6-6; possibly TRBD1 or TRBD2 for D (5 bases each). CDR1 MNHNY and CDR2 SVGAGI come from the germline V gene (reference sequence). Between the trimmed V and J ends, which lost 11 bases and 4 bases, there was a span of 14 bases. The CDR3 sequence is 12 residues long. The CDR3 DNA reads as TGTGCCGGGTACGGGGCCCGAGAGACCCAGTACTTC. It specifies CAGYGARETQYF.

In nucleotides, the CDR3 is TGTGCCAGCAGCCAAAGGCACGCTGGCTACACCTTC. Translating gives CASSQRHAGYTF. This rearrangement joins TRBV7-8 to TRBJ1-2, with D uncertain. Germline CDR1 reads SGHVS; CDR2 reads FQNEAQ. Trimming stripped 5 bases from V and 7 bases from J, with 11 bases between. The CDR3 is 12 residues long.

This chain links TRBV11-3 with TRBJ2-7, with TRBD2 matching 9 bases. The CDR3 is 15 residues long. V dropped 3 bases and J dropped 1; count of bases not matched to a gene: 4. CDR1 is SGHNT, CDR2 YENEEA, per germline. This CDR3 reads CASSLAGGGSYEQYF. CDR3 in DNA: TGTGCCAGCAGCTTGGCGGGGGGGGGATCCTACGAGCAGTACTTC.

The rearrangement joins TRBV5-1 to TRBJ2-1, with 10 positions matching TRBD2. There are 12 residues in the CDR3. V dropped 3 bases and J dropped 10; count of bases not matched to a gene: 1. Germline CDR1 reads SGHRS; CDR2 reads YFSETQ. CDR3 residues: CASSWTSGEQFF. The CDR3 DNA reads as TGCGCCAGCAGCTGGACTAGCGGCGAGCAGTTCTTC.

V usage is TRBV28 and J usage is TRBJ2-7; D assignment may be TRBD1 or TRBD2 (5 bases each). Germline V gene lookup returns CDR1 MDHEN and CDR2 SYDVKM. The CDR3 runs 13 residues. Trimming removed 6 bases at V and 3 bases at J, with 12 bases between. The CDR3 here is CASRPGTNYEQYF. CDR3 DNA sequence: TGTGCCAGCAGACCCGGGACCAACTACGAGCAGTACTTC.

V and J are TRBV18 and TRBJ2-2; the D gene is possibly TRBD1 (5 bases). Germline V gene lookup returns CDR1 KGHSH and CDR2 LQKENI. The CDR3 is 15 residues long. V was trimmed by 1 base and J by 5 bases, leaving 11 bases between them. Here the CDR3 DNA reads TGTGCCAGCTCACCACTCGATGACAGTACCGGGGAGCTGTTTTTT. Translating gives CASSPLDDSTGELFF.

This clone was recorded only once. The V call is TRBV25-1, the J call TRBJ1-2; D is undetermined. V was clipped by 2 bases and J by 6 bases, with 10 bases between them. Germline lookup yields CDR1 MGHDK and CDR2 SYGVNS. The CDR3 sequence is 13 residues long. CDR3 sequence: CASSERQQDGYTF. Here the CDR3 DNA reads TGTGCCAGCAGTGAACGGCAGCAGGATGGCTACACCTTC.

The rearrangement links TRBV2 to TRBJ2-7; weak D call: TRBD2 (6 bases). The CDR3 loop spans 15 amino acids. The germline V gene encodes CDR1 SNHLY and CDR2 FYNNEI. V lost 6 bases and J lost 3, with 18 bases in between. In DNA, the CDR3 is TGTGCCAGCAGCGTCGCCGGGAGAGGACTCTACGAGCAGTACTTC. Translated: CASSVAGRGLYEQYF.

The genes are TRBV6-1 and TRBJ2-4; TRBD1 is a possible D gene (6 bases). The CDR3 is 16 amino acids. The germline CDR1 and CDR2 sequences are MNHNS and SASEGT. The V gene lost 3 bases and the J gene lost 1 base, with 13 bases spanning the gap. The CDR3 here is CASSDPSQGAKNIQYF. The DNA of the CDR3 is TGTGCCAGCAGTGACCCATCTCAGGGGGCCAAAAACATTCAGTACTTC.

The genes are TRBV4-2 and TRBJ2-7; D remains unclear. Germline V gene lookup returns CDR1 LGHNA and CDR2 YNFKEQ. V gave up 0 bases and J gave up 2 bases, with 8 bases separating them. This CDR3 is built from 14 residues. The DNA for the CDR3 is TGTGCCAGCAGCCAAGATTTAGGAGCCTACGAGCAGTACTTC. Residues: CASSQDLGAYEQYF.

The rearrangement uses TRBV19 and TRBJ1-6; TRBD1 matches at 10 bases. The trim removed 5 bases at V and 4 bases at J, leaving 8 bases unmatched. Per the germline V gene, CDR1 is LNHDA and CDR2 is SQIVND (reference sequence). This CDR3 comprises 17 residues. CDR3 sequence: CASSRDRGQMYNSPLHF. The CDR3 coding sequence is TGTGCCAGTAGTCGCGACAGGGGGCAGATGTATAATTCACCCCTCCACTTT.

The V call is TRBV6-5, the J call TRBJ2-1; 7 nucleotides line up with TRBD2. CDR1 MNHEY and CDR2 SVGAGI come from the germline V gene. The CDR3 sequence is 15 residues long. V gave up 5 bases and J gave up 2 bases; unmatched junction bases: 6. DNA of the CDR3: TGTGCCAGCAGTCCCCTAGCGGATCCCTACAATGAGCAGTTCTTC. Encoded protein: CASSPLADPYNEQFF.

The chain carries TRBV7-2 and TRBJ1-2; D call uncertain. V lost 1 base and J lost 8, with 11 bases in between. CDR1 and CDR2 (germline): SGHTA, FQGNSA. This CDR3 is built from 13 residues. Here the CDR3 reads CASSLVELGGYTF. CDR3 sequence (DNA): TGTGCCAGCAGCTTAGTTGAGTTAGGCGGCTACACCTTC.

The CDR3 here is CASSWTGGTDTQYF. In DNA form, the CDR3 reads TGCGCCAGCAGCTGGACAGGGGGCACAGATACGCAGTATTTT. V usage is TRBV5-1 and J usage is TRBJ2-3; TRBD1 aligns across 9 bases. With V trimmed by 3 bases and J by 1 base, 0 bases remained unmatched. CDR3 length: 14 residues. The germline V gene encodes CDR1 SGHRS and CDR2 YFSETQ.

The genes are TRBV6-1 and TRBJ1-3, with 9 bases fitting TRBD1. There are 15 residues in the CDR3. The V gene's germline CDR1 is MNHNS and CDR2 SASEGT. V shed 3 bases, J shed 4 bases, and the junction held 4 bases outside the gene matches. The CDR3 sequence: CASSDGQGHGNTIYF. The CDR3 coding sequence is TGTGCCAGCAGTGATGGACAGGGGCACGGAAACACCATATATTTT.